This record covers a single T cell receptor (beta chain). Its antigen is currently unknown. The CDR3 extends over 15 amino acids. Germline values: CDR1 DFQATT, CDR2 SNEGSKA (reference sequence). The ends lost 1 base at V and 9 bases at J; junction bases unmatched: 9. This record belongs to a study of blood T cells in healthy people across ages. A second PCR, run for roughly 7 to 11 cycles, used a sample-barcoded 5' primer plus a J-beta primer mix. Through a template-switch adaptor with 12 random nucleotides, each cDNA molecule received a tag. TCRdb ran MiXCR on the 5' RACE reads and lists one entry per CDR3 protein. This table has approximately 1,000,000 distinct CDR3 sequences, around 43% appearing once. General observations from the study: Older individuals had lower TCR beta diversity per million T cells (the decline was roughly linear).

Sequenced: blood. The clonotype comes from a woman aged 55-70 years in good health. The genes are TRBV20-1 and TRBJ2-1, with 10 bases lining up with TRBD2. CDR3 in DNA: TGCAGTGCTAGAGGGACTAGCGGTCCTTGGGGTGAGCAGTTCTTC. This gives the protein CSARGTSGPWGEQFF.